This T cell receptor beta chain comes out of a study of patients and donors after allogeneic stem cell transplantation (dated by TCRdb to the early 2020s). Library method: RT-PCR. Sequenced on a NextSeq 550. TCRdb itself trimmed the public reads at Q25 with fastp, ran MiXCR and retained productive beta chains. Rows matching on CDR3 protein sequence are summarized as one entry with the most common DNA and genes. The table for this sample lists roughly 200,000 distinct CDR3 sequences; around two fifths of them were counted only once. The ten largest account for about 9.9% of the sample. In the case of this clonotype: Its specific antigen is unknown. Base qualities are not provided; no much larger clone lies one nucleotide away.

Sequenced sample: blood, either unsorted or a sorted T cell fraction (not recorded which). This TCR came from a human donor who was either an allogeneic HSCT recipient or a stem cell or donor lymphocyte infusion donor (not recorded which). It is not recorded whose cells these are; they may come from a transplant donor.

In nucleotide form, the sequence is TGTGCCAGCTCACCCAGGGCAGGGAGGACTGAAGCTTTCTTT. This is translated as CASSPRAGRTEAFF. Recombination joined TRBV18 with TRBJ1-1; TRBD1 might be the D gene, on 5 matching bases. Taken from the germline V gene, the CDR1 and CDR2 loops are KGHSH and LQKENI. Spanning cysteine to phenylalanine, the CDR3 consists of 14 amino acids. Of all the DNA, just the CDR3 is kept, 42 bases in frame from base 1. The V and J ends are trimmed by 3 bases and 5 bases, leaving 13 bases between them.